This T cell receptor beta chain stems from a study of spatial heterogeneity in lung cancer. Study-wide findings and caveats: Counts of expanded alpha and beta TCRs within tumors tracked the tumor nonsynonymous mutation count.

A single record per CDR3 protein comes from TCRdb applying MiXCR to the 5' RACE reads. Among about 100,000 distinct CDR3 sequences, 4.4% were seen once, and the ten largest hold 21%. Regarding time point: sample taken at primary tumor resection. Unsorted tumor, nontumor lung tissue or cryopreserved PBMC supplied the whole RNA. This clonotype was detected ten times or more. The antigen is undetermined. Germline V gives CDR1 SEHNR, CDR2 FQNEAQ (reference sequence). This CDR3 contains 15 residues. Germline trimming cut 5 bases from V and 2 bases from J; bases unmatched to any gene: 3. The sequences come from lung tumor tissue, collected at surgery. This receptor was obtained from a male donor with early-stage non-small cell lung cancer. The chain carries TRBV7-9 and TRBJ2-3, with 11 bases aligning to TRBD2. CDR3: CASSPGLADTDTQYF. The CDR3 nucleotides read TGTGCCAGCAGCCCGGGACTAGCGGACACAGATACGCAGTATTTT.